This entry lists 21 T cell receptor beta chains sequenced from one sample in a study of blood T cells in healthy people across ages. Using a J-beta primer mix together with a sample-barcoded 5' primer, a second PCR was run for roughly 6 to 12 cycles. TCRdb analysed the 5' RACE reads with MiXCR anew, one entry per CDR3 protein. Of nearly 1 million distinct CDR3 sequences listed, about 51% are singletons. The material sequenced was blood. These TCRs come from a woman aged 55 to 70 in good health.

There are many counts of this clonotype. This chain uses TRBV7-2 with TRBJ2-5; D gene uncertain. The germline V gene has CDR1 SGHTA and CDR2 FQGNSA. Trimming removed 3 bases at V and 5 bases at J, with 10 bases between. The CDR3 is 13 amino acids. CDR3 protein: CASSFRPLETQYF. The CDR3 coding sequence is TGTGCCAGCAGCTTTCGTCCCCTTGAGACCCAGTACTTC.

The chain employs TRBV3-1 and TRBJ1-2, with 9 bases matching TRBD1. Per the germline V gene, CDR1 is LGHDT and CDR2 is YNNKEL (reference sequence). Trimming cost V 3 bases and J 7 bases; bases outside gene matches: 9. The CDR3 contains 15 residues. The CDR3 DNA is TGTGCCAGCAGCCAGGGAGGGACAGGGAGTATTGGCTACACCTTC. Its protein is CASSQGGTGSIGYTF. The full variable domain, rest sourced from reference TRBV3-1 and TRBJ1-2, is DTAVSQTPKYLVTQMGNDKSIKCEQNLGHDTMYWYKQDSKKFLKIMFSYNNKELIINETVPNRFSPKSPDKAHLNLHINSLELGDSAVYFCASSQGGTGSIGYTFGSGTRLTVV.

The V and J genes are TRBV14 and TRBJ2-4, with 7 bases fitting TRBD1. The tail of the sequence fits TRBJ2-7 better, so the J call may be wrong. CDR1 is SGHDN, CDR2 FVKESK, per germline. The CDR3 sequence is 14 residues long. The CDR3 spells CASSNIYRGYEQYF. The CDR3 coding sequence is TGTGCCAGCAGCAATATTTACAGGGGCTACGAGCAGTACTTC.

V gene TRBV24-1 combines with J gene TRBJ1-2; D gene unclear. The CDR3 consists of 13 residues. Per the germline V gene, CDR1 is KGHDR and CDR2 is SFDVKD. V was trimmed by 4 bases and J by 7 bases, leaving 12 bases between them. CDR3 amino acids: CATSDTGRLGYTF. Here the CDR3 DNA reads TGTGCCACCAGTGACACCGGTAGGCTTGGCTACACCTTC.

This clonotype was counted only a few times. The V gene is TRBV29-1, the J gene TRBJ2-3; D remains unclear. This CDR3 region has 13 residues. From germline, CDR1 is SQVTM and CDR2 ANQGSEA. V lost 1 base and J lost 3, with 8 bases in between. CDR3 protein: CSVEAQGTDTQYF. CDR3 sequence (DNA): TGCAGCGTTGAAGCCCAAGGAACAGATACGCAGTATTTT.

The CDR3 sequence: CASSQGTWGYYEQYF. The CDR3 coding sequence is TGCGCCAGCAGCCAAGGGACTTGGGGATACTACGAGCAGTACTTC. V usage is TRBV4-3 and J usage is TRBJ2-7, with D perhaps matching TRBD2 (5 bases). Germline V gene data show CDR1 as LGHNA and CDR2 as YSLEER. This CDR3 spans 15 amino acids. The V gene lost 1 base and the J gene lost 3 bases, with 13 bases spanning the gap.

This clonotype was detected a few times. The chain couples TRBV7-2 to TRBJ2-3; D gene ambiguous. The germline CDR1 and CDR2 sequences are SGHTA and FQGNSA. V was cut by 3 bases and J by 2 bases, with 12 bases left in between. This CDR3 comprises 15 residues. CDR3 sequence: CASSFSAEPTDTQYF. The CDR3 DNA sequence: TGTGCCAGCAGCTTCTCGGCGGAACCCACAGATACGCAGTATTTT.

J is TRBJ2-1 and V is TRBV4-2, with D perhaps TRBD2 (5 bases). Germline CDR1 and CDR2: LGHNA and YNFKEQ. Trimming removed 0 bases from V and 4 bases from J, with 10 bases in between. The CDR3 runs to 15 residues. This CDR3 reads CASSQDVLEYNEQFF. CDR3 coding DNA: TGTGCCAGCAGCCAAGATGTACTAGAGTACAATGAGCAGTTCTTC.

CDR3 loop: CSGTGLAGIGERYF. The CDR3 coding sequence is TGCAGTGGTACGGGACTAGCGGGAATTGGCGAGCGGTACTTC. V is TRBV20-1 and J is TRBJ2-4; 13 bases fit TRBD2. With 7 bases clipped from V and 15 bases from J, the junction kept 15 bases outside the gene matches. CDR3 size: 14 residues. In germline, CDR1 is DFQATT, CDR2 SNEGSKA (reference sequence).

The rearrangement links TRBV6-1 to TRBJ2-3, with 14 bases lining up with TRBD2. CDR3 length equals 19 residues. After removal of 4 bases from V and 3 bases from J, the junction contained 12 bases not matched to a gene. The germline V gene has CDR1 MNHNS and CDR2 SASEGT. This CDR3 reads CASSVGTSGRGVPTDTQYF. In DNA form, the CDR3 reads TGTGCCAGCAGTGTCGGGACTAGCGGGAGAGGGGTCCCGACAGATACGCAGTATTTT.

V is TRBV12-3 or TRBV12-4 and J is TRBJ2-1, with 7 bases fitting TRBD2. CDR3 length: 15 amino acids. The ends lost 6 bases at V and 5 bases at J; junction bases unmatched: 10. The CDR3 spells CASRFSGWADNEQFF. CDR3 coding DNA: TGTGCCAGCAGATTTAGCGGGTGGGCAGACAATGAGCAGTTCTTC.

This clonotype was counted a few times. This rearrangement joins TRBV5-5 to TRBJ2-7; 7 positions agree with TRBD1. The CDR3 sequence is 13 residues long. With V trimmed by 3 bases and J by 2 bases, 2 bases remained unmatched. Germline-derived CDR1 and CDR2 are SGHKS and YYEKEE (reference sequence). The CDR3 region is CASSWGTAYEQYF. The CDR3 coding sequence is TGTGCCAGCAGCTGGGGGACAGCCTACGAGCAGTACTTC.

This clonotype showed up just a few times. The V and J genes are TRBV7-8 and TRBJ1-2; 8 nucleotides line up with TRBD1. Losses at the gene ends were 5 bases for V and 1 base for J; bases not matched to a gene: 6. Germline V gene data show CDR1 as SGHVS and CDR2 as FQNEAQ. CDR3 size: 15 residues. The DNA of the CDR3 is TGTGCCAGCAGCCCTCAGGGGGCCATTAACTATGGCTACACCTTC. Amino acids: CASSPQGAINYGYTF.

This clonotype was seen a handful of times. V and J are TRBV4-1 and TRBJ1-2; D is unclear. This CDR3 contains 11 residues. The germline V gene has CDR1 MGHRA and CDR2 YSYEKL. V lost 3 bases and J 7 bases, leaving 6 bases between the germline ends. The CDR3 sequence is CASSQGSGYTF. DNA for the CDR3: TGCGCCAGCAGCCAGGGTAGTGGCTACACCTTC.

This clonotype was counted a few times. The CDR3 here is CASGSGQSMYNEQFF. The DNA for the CDR3 is TGTGCTAGTGGTTCGGGACAATCTATGTACAATGAGCAGTTCTTC. This chain joins TRBV12-5 and TRBJ2-1; D might be TRBD1 (6 bases). Germline-derived CDR1 and CDR2 are LGHNT and FRNRAP. Trimming removed 4 bases at V and 4 bases at J, with 14 bases between. This CDR3 region has 15 residues.

The rearrangement uses TRBV4-2 and TRBJ2-2, with D possibly called TRBD1 or TRBD2 (6 bases each). The CDR3 contains 15 residues. Germline V gives CDR1 LGHNA, CDR2 YNFKEQ. Trimming removed 4 bases from V and 7 bases from J, with 16 bases in between. DNA of the CDR3: TGTGCCAGCAGCCGCGGGGCGGAAGGGGGCGGGGAGCTGTTTTTT. It codes for CASSRGAEGGGELFF.

The chain has TRBV6-2 or TRBV6-3 and TRBJ2-5; D may be TRBD1 or TRBD2 (5 bases each). The CDR3 spans 15 residues. The V and J ends lost 2 bases and 7 bases respectively, with 17 bases between them. Germline values: CDR1 MNHEY, CDR2 SVGEGT. The CDR3 DNA is TGTGCCAGCAGTTACGGGACCGCCGGGGCCGGGACCCAGTACTTC. Its translation is CASSYGTAGAGTQYF.

This clonotype has a handful of counts. This sequence joins TRBV29-1 and TRBJ1-2; a possible D gene is TRBD1 (6 bases). V was cut by 2 bases and J by 8 bases, with 15 bases left in between. Germline CDR1 is SQVTM and CDR2 is ANQGSEA. The CDR3 runs 13 residues. CDR3 sequence reads: CSVELSTGRGYTF. CDR3 coding DNA: TGCAGCGTTGAACTTTCGACAGGTCGAGGCTACACCTTC.

This clonotype was observed a handful of times. The chain has TRBV5-1 and TRBJ2-7; maybe TRBD2 (5 bases). CDR1 and CDR2 from the germline V gene are SGHRS and YFSETQ. CDR3 length: 13 amino acids. Trimming shortened V by 6 bases and J by 2 bases, and 12 bases separated the two germline ends. The CDR3 region is CASTPTGTYEQYF. The CDR3 DNA reads TGCGCCAGCACACCCACGGGAACCTACGAGCAGTACTTC. Drawing the rest from reference TRBV5-1 and TRBJ2-7, the complete variable domain is KAGVTQTPRYLIKTRGQQVTLSCSPISGHRSVSWYQQTPGQGLQFLFEYFSETQRNKGNFPGRFSGRQFSNSRSEMNVSTLELGDSALYLCASTPTGTYEQYFGPGTRLTVT.

V gene TRBV30 combines with J gene TRBJ1-2; D is unresolved. CDR3 size: 13 residues. Per the germline V gene, CDR1 is GTSNPN and CDR2 is SVGIG (reference sequence). V was pared by 3 bases and J by 0 bases, with 8 bases between. CDR3 amino acids: CAWSWGANYGYTF. The CDR3 coding sequence is TGTGCCTGGAGCTGGGGAGCTAACTATGGCTACACCTTC. The whole variable domain, remainder taken from reference TRBV30 and TRBJ1-2, is SQTIHQWPATLVQPVGSPLSLECTVEGTSNPNLYWYRQAAGRGLQLLFYSVGIGQISSEVPQNLSASRPQDRQFILSSKKLLLSDSGFYLCAWSWGANYGYTFGSGTRLTVV.

The genes are TRBV7-9 and TRBJ1-6; D is uncertain. Trimming cost V 5 bases and J 10 bases, with 15 bases left between them. From germline, CDR1 is SEHNR and CDR2 FQNEAQ (reference sequence). CDR3 size: 14 residues. The CDR3 is CASSPGGQSSPLHF. As DNA, the CDR3 is TGTGCCAGCAGCCCCGGAGGTCAGAGCTCACCCCTCCACTTT. The full variable domain, with the rest looked up from reference TRBV7-9 and TRBJ1-6, is DTGVSQNPRHKITKRGQNVTFRCDPISEHNRLYWYRQTLGQGPEFLTYFQNEAQLEKSRLLSDRFSAERPKGSFSTLEIQRTEQGDSAMYLCASSPGGQSSPLHFGNGTRLTVT.